This T cell receptor (beta chain) was captured in a study of blood T cell repertoires in COVID-19. Turning to the study itself: Samples taken during acute and convalescent COVID-19 were collected in the United States, Italy and Spain. PBMCs, B-cell-depleted T cells, or T cells were the source of the cDNA or gDNA that made up the material.

Original data processing: Estimated nucleated cell counts came from reference gene primer amplification. Measured with immunoSEQ multiplex PCR; TCRdb has only the in-frame clones, and not every one. V, J and clone size were drawn from that table, and D and trimming were deduced from the DNA. The table shows more than 300,000 clones, with roughly 89% occurring only once. The CDR3 is made up of 17 amino acids. J was trimmed by 0 bases and V by 7 bases; bases with no gene match: 12. Germline assignment: CDR1 SQVTM and CDR2 ANQGSEA. Sequencing was done on a sample of peripheral blood. The V and J genes are TRBV29-1 and TRBJ1-5, with TRBD1 identical over 10 bases. This TCR came from a woman aged 18-29 years who had recovered from COVID-19. The CDR3: CSAKRGTGVNSNQPQHF. The CDR3 DNA sequence: TGCAGCGCCAAACGGGGGACAGGGGTTAATAGCAATCAGCCCCAGCATTTT.